This TCR beta chain was sequenced for a study of blood T cell repertoires in COVID-19. About the research overall: Sources were T cells, B-cell-depleted T cells, or PBMCs; the material itself was cDNA or gDNA.

TCRdb's copy holds only in-frame clones and misses some; the assay was immunoSEQ multiplex PCR. The data hold 110,000 to 150,000 clones, with roughly 84% observed a single time. Germline trimming cut 2 bases from V and 8 bases from J; bases unmatched to any gene: 3. CDR3 length equals 16 residues. Germline V gene sequence: CDR1 LGHNA, CDR2 YSLEER. The V and J genes are TRBV4-3 and TRBJ2-2, with 15 positions matching TRBD2. The clonotype originates from a man aged 55 to 70 with active or convalescent COVID-19. The material sequenced was peripheral blood. The CDR3 reads CASSQWTSGRGGELFF. The CDR3 region has the DNA TGCGCCAGCAGCCAATGGACTAGCGGGAGGGGTGGGGAGCTGTTTTTT.